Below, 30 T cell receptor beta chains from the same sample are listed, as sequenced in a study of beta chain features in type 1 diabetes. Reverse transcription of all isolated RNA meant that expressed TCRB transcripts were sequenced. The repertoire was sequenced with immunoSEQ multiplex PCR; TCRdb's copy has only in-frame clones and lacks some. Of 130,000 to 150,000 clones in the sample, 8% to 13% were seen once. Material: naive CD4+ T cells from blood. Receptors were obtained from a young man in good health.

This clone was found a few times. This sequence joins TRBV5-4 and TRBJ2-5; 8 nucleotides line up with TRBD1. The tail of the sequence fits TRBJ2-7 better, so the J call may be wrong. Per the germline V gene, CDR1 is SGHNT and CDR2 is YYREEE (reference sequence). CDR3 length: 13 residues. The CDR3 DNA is TGTGCCAGCAGCTCGACAGGGGCAGACGAGCAGTACTTC. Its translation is CASSSTGADEQYF.

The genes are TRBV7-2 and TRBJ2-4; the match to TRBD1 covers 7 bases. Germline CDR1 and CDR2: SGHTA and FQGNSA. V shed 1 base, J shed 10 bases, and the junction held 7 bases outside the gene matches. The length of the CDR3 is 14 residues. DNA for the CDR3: TGTGCCAGCAGCTTAGTCTTTACAGGGGATATTCAGTACTTC. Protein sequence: CASSLVFTGDIQYF.

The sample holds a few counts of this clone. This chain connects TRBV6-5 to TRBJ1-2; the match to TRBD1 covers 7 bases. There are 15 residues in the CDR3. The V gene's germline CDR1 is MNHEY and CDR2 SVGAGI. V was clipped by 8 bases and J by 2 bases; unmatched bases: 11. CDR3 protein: CASRGTVSQNYGYTF. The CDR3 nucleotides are TGTGCCAGCCGCGGGACAGTTTCCCAAAACTATGGCTACACCTTC.

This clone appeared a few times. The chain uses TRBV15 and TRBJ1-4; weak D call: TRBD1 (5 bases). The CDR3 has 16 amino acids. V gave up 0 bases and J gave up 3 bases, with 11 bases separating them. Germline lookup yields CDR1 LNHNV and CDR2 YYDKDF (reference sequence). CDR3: CATSREGRGSNEKLFF. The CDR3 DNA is TGTGCCACCAGCAGAGAAGGGAGGGGCTCTAATGAAAAACTGTTTTTT.

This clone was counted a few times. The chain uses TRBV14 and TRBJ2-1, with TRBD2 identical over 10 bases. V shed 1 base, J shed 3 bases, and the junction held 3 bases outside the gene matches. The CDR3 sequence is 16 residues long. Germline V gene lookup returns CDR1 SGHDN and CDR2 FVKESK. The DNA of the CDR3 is TGTGCCAGCAGCCAAGCTAGCGGGGGTTTCTACAATGAGCAGTTCTTC. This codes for CASSQASGGFYNEQFF.

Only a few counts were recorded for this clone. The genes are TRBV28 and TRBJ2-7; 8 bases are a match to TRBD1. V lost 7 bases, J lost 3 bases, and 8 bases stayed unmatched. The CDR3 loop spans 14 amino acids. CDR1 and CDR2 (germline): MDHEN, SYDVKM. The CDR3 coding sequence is TGTGCCAGCACCCTAAGAGACAGGGGCTACGAGCAGTACTTC. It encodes CASTLRDRGYEQYF.

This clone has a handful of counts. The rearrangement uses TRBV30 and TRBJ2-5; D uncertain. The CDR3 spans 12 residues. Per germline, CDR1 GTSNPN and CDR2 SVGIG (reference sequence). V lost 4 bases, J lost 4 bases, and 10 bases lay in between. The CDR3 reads CAWNSPRETQYF. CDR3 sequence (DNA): TGTGCCTGGAACTCCCCGAGAGAGACCCAGTACTTC.

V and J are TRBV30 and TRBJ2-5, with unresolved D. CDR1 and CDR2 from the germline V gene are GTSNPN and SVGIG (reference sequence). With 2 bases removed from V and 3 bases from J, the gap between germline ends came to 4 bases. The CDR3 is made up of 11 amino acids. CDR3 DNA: TGTGCCTGGAGTATAGAAGAGACCCAGTACTTC. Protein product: CAWSIEETQYF.

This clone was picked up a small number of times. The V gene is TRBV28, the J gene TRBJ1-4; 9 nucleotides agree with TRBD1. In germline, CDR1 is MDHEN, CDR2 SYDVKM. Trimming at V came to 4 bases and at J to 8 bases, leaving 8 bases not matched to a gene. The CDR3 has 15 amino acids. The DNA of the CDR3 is TGTGCCAGCAGTTCGTCCGGGACAGGGAACGAAAAACTGTTTTTT. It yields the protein CASSSSGTGNEKLFF.

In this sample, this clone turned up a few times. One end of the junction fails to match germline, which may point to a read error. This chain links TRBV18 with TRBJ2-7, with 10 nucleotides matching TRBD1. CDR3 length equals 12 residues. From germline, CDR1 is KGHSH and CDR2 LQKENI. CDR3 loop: CASSPLRTGGWF. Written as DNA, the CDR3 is TGTGCCAGCTCACCACTCAGGACAGGGGGATGGTTC.

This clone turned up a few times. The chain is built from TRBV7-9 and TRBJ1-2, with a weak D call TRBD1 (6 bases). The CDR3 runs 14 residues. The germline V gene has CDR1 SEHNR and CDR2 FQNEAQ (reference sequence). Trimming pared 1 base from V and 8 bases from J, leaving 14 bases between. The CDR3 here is CASSLDDRYDGYTF. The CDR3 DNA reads TGTGCCAGCAGCTTAGACGACAGGTATGACGGCTACACCTTC. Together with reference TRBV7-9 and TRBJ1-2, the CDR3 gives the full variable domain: DTGVSQNPRHKITKRGQNVTFRCDPISEHNRLYWYRQTLGQGPEFLTYFQNEAQLEKSRLLSDRFSAERPKGSFSTLEIQRTEQGDSAMYLCASSLDDRYDGYTFGSGTRLTVV.

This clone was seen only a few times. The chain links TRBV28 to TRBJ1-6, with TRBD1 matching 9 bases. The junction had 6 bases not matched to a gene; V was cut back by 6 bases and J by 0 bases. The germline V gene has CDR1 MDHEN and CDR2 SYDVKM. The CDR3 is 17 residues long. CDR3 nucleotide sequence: TGTGCCAGCAGGACCGGGACAGGGAGCTCCTATAATTCACCCCTCCACTTT. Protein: CASRTGTGSSYNSPLHF.

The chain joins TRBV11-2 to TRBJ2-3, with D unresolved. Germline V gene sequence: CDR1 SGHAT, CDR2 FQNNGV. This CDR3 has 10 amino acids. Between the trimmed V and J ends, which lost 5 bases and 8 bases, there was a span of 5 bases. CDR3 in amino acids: CASSRSTQYF. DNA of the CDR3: TGTGCCAGCAGCCGGAGTACGCAGTATTTT.

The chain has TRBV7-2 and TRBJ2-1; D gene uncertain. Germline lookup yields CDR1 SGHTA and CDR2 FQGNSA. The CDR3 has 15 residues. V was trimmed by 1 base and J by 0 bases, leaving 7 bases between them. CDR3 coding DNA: TGTGCCAGCAGCTTAGAGAGAGGCTCCTACAATGAGCAGTTCTTC. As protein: CASSLERGSYNEQFF.

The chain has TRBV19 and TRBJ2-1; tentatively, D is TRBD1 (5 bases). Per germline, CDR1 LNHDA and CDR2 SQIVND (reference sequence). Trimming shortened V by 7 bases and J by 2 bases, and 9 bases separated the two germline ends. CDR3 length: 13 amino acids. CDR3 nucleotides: TGTGCCAGTAAGGCAGGGACCTACAATGAGCAGTTCTTC. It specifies CASKAGTYNEQFF.

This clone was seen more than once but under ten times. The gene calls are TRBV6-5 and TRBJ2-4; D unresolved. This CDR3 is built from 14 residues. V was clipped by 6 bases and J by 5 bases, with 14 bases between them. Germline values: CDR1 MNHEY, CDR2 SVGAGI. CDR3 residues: CASRVQVFENIQYF. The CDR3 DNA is TGTGCCAGCAGGGTCCAGGTTTTCGAAAACATTCAGTACTTC.

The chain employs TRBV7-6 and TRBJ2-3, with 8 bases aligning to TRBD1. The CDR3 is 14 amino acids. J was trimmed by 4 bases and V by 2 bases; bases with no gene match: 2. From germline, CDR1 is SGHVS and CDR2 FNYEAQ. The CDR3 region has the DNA TGTGCCAGCAGCTTATGGGGACAGGCAGATACGCAGTATTTT. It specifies CASSLWGQADTQYF.

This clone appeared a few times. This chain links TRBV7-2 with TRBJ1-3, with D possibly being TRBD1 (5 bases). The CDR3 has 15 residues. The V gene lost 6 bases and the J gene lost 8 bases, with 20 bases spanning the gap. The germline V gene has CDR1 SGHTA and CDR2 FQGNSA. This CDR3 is CASSFSPAGPDTIYF. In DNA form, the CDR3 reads TGTGCCAGCAGTTTCTCTCCAGCAGGGCCGGACACCATATATTTT.

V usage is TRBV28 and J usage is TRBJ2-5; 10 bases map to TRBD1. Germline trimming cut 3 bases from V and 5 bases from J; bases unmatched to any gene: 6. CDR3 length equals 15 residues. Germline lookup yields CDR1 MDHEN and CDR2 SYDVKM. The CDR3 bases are TGTGCCAGCAGTTTTCCGGGACAGGGGATGGAGACCCAGTACTTC. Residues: CASSFPGQGMETQYF.

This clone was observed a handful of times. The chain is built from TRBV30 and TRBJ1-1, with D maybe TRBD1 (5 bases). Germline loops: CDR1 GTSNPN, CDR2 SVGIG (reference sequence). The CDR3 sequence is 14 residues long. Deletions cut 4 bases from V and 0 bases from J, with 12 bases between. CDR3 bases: TGTGCCTGGAACCGCGGGACGGTGAACACTGAAGCTTTCTTT. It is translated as CAWNRGTVNTEAFF.

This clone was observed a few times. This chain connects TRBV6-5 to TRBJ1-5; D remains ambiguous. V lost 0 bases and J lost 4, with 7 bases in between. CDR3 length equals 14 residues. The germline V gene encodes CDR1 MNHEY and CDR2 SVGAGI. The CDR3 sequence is CASSYSAENQPQHF. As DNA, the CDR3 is TGTGCCAGCAGTTACTCTGCGGAGAATCAGCCCCAGCATTTT.

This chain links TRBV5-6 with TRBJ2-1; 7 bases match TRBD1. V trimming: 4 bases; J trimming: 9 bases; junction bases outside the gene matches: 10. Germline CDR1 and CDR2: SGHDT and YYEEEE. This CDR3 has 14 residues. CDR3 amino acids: CASSNPTGFFEQFF. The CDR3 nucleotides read TGTGCCAGCAGCAACCCGACAGGGTTCTTTGAGCAGTTCTTC.

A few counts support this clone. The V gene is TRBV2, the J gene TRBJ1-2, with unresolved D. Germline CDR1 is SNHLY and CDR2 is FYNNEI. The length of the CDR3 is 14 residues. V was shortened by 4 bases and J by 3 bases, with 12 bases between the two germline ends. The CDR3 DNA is TGTGCCAGCAGTGCTACGGGGAGCCACTATGGCTACACCTTC. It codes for CASSATGSHYGYTF.

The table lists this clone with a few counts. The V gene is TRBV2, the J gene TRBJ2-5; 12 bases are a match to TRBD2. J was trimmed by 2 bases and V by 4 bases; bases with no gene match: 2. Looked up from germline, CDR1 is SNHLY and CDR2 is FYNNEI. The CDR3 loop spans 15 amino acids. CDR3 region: CASSAGLAGQETQYF. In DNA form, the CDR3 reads TGTGCCAGCAGTGCCGGACTAGCGGGACAAGAGACCCAGTACTTC.

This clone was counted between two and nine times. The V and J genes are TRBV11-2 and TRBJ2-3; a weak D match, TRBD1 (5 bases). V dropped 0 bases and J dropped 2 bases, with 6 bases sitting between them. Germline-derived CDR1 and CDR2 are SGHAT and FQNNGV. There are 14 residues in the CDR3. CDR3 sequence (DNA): TGTGCCAGCAGCTTAGACAGGGACACAGATACGCAGTATTTT. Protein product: CASSLDRDTDTQYF.

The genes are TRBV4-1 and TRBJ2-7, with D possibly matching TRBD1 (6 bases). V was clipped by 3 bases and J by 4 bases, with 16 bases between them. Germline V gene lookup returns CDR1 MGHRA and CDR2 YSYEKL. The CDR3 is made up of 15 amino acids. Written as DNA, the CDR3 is TGCGCCAGCAGCCACATGGACAGAGGACCTTACGAGCAGTACTTC. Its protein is CASSHMDRGPYEQYF.

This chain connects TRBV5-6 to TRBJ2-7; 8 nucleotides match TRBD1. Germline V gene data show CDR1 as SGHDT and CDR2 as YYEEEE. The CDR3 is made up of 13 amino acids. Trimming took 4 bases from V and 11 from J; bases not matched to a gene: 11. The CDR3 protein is CASSLGQGRLEYF. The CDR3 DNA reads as TGTGCCAGCAGCCTAGGACAGGGCCGTTTGGAGTACTTC.

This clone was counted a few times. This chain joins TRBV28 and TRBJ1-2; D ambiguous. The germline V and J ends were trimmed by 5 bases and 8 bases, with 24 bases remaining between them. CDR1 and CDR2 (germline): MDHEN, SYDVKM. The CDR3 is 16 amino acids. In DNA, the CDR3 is TGTGCCAGCAGTCTTACTATGTACCAAACCCCGGGGGGCTACACCTTC. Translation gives CASSLTMYQTPGGYTF.

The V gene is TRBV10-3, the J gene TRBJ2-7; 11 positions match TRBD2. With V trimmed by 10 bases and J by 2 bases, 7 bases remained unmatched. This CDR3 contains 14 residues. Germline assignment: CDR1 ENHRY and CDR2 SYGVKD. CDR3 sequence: CATRVSGGAYEQYF. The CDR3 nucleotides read TGTGCCACCCGGGTTAGCGGGGGGGCCTACGAGCAGTACTTC.

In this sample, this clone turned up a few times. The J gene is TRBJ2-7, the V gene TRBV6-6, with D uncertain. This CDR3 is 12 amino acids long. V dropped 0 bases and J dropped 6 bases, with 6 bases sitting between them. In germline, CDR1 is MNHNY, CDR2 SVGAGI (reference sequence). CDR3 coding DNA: TGTGCCAGCAGTTACTCGACATCCGAGCAGTACTTC. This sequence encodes CASSYSTSEQYF.